This is a list of T cell receptor beta chains from one sample in a study of blood T cell repertoires in COVID-19. Measured with immunoSEQ multiplex PCR; TCRdb has only the in-frame clones, and not every one. The sample lists 130,000 or so clones, around four fifths seen once, with over 5% in the top ten. The specimen was peripheral blood. All receptors come from a man older than 75 with active or convalescent COVID-19. Both conserved end residues are part of each CDR3. A D gene is named only where the DNA matches it firmly. The size entry is marked missing in some rows and otherwise reads once, few, many or a size class.

abundance	v_gene	d_gene	j_gene	CDR3aa	CDR3nt
.	TRBV7-6	.	TRBJ2-1	CASSLATEGEQFF	TGTGCCAGCAGCTTAGCGACCGAGGGTGAGCAGTTCTTC
.	TRBV9	.	TRBJ1-4	CASSDLDRPNEKLFF	TGTGCCAGCAGCGATCTGGACAGACCTAATGAAAAACTGTTTTTT
.	TRBV7-2	TRBD2	TRBJ2-5	CASSNRTSRETQYF	TGTGCCAGCAGCAACCGGACTAGCAGAGAGACCCAGTACTTC
.	TRBV7-2	.	TRBJ1-2	CASSSGQFYGYTF	TGTGCCAGCAGCTCGGGTCAGTTCTATGGCTACACCTTC
.	TRBV6-2/TRBV6-3	TRBD1	TRBJ1-5	CASSPYDRGQGQPQHF	TGTGCCAGCAGTCCATACGACAGGGGGCAGGGCCAGCCCCAGCATTTT
.	TRBV19	TRBD1	TRBJ1-1	CASLPGQSVNTEAFF	TGTGCCAGCCTTCCGGGACAGTCCGTCAACACTGAAGCTTTCTTT
.	TRBV18	TRBD1	TRBJ2-5	CASSPRTDREETQYF	TGTGCCAGCTCACCGCGGACAGACAGGGAAGAGACCCAGTACTTC
few	TRBV7-8	.	TRBJ1-2	CASSSSETGAKSIYGYTF	TGTGCCAGCAGCTCCTCCGAGACAGGCGCCAAGTCCATCTATGGCTACACCTTC
.	TRBV5-1	TRBD1	TRBJ2-1	CASSLGTVTHNEQFF	TGCGCCAGCAGCCTAGGGACAGTTACCCACAATGAGCAGTTCTTC
.	TRBV7-6	.	TRBJ2-3	CASSPGFEGTDTQYF	TGTGCCAGCAGCCCGGGATTCGAGGGCACAGATACGCAGTATTTT
.	TRBV12-3/TRBV12-4	.	TRBJ2-5	CASSLEGFTQYF	TGTGCCAGCAGTTTGGAGGGTTTCACCCAGTACTTC
.	TRBV10-3	.	TRBJ1-2	CAISSGREPGYTF	TGTGCCATCAGCTCCGGGAGGGAACCTGGCTACACCTTC
.	TRBV2	TRBD2	TRBJ2-7	CASSSYGGRAEEQYF	TGTGCCAGCAGTTCCTACGGAGGGAGGGCGGAGGAGCAGTACTTC
.	TRBV7-2	.	TRBJ1-3	CASRRGGNGNTIYF	TGTGCCAGCAGGCGGGGGGGGAACGGAAACACCATATATTTT
.	TRBV5-1	.	TRBJ2-1	CASSFQGGEQFF	TGCGCCAGCAGTTTTCAGGGCGGCGAGCAGTTCTTC
.	TRBV5-1	.	TRBJ2-2	CASSLGQVHTGELFF	TGCGCCAGCAGCTTGGGACAGGTGCACACCGGGGAGCTGTTTTTT
.	TRBV7-2	TRBD1	TRBJ1-6	CASSRDRGISPLHF	TGTGCCAGCAGCCGGGACAGGGGAATATCACCCCTCCACTTT
.	TRBV18	TRBD1	TRBJ1-2	CASSEDRGGYTF	TGTGCCAGCTCAGAAGACAGGGGTGGCTACACCTTC
.	TRBV5-8	.	TRBJ1-5	CASSLALSPGAQPQHF	TGTGCCAGCAGCTTGGCCCTCTCCCCAGGGGCTCAGCCCCAGCATTTT
few	TRBV28	.	TRBJ1-6	CASNEASSPLHF	TGTGCCAGCAACGAGGCTAGCTCACCCCTCCACTTT
.	TRBV28	TRBD1	TRBJ1-5	CASSSSQGVGNQPQHF	TGTGCCAGCAGTTCCTCACAGGGGGTTGGCAATCAGCCCCAGCATTTT
.	TRBV6-5	.	TRBJ1-1	CASTREVTTEAFF	TGTGCCAGCACCCGCGAGGTTACCACTGAAGCTTTCTTT
.	TRBV9	.	TRBJ1-3	CASSVSSSGNTIYF	TGTGCCAGCAGCGTATCGAGTTCTGGAAACACCATATATTTT
once	TRBV4-1	TRBD2	TRBJ2-5	CASSQDLSGGRGETQYF	TGCGCCAGCAGCCAAGACCTTAGCGGGGGGAGGGGAGAGACCCAGTACTTC
.	TRBV7-8	TRBD1	TRBJ1-5	CASSLEQGYQPQHF	TGTGCCAGCAGCTTAGAACAGGGGTATCAGCCCCAGCATTTT
.	TRBV9	.	TRBJ2-5	CASSVAGTYQETQYF	TGTGCCAGCAGCGTAGCGGGTACCTACCAAGAGACCCAGTACTTC
many	TRBV7-9	.	TRBJ1-4	CASSNPGFTNEKLFF	TGTGCCAGCAGTAACCCAGGGTTCACTAATGAAAAACTGTTTTTT
.	TRBV5-1	TRBD1	TRBJ1-1	CASSPGQGGAGNTEAFF	TGCGCCAGCAGCCCCGGACAGGGAGGGGCTGGAAACACTGAAGCTTTCTTT
.	TRBV19	TRBD1	TRBJ2-3	CASTPDRGGGTDTQYF	TGTGCCAGTACCCCCGACAGGGGTGGGGGCACAGATACGCAGTATTTT
.	TRBV5-6	.	TRBJ1-3	CASSFGRERNTIYF	TGTGCCAGCAGCTTTGGCAGGGAAAGAAACACCATATATTTT
.	TRBV6-5	TRBD2	TRBJ2-1	CASREGLAGINEQFF	TGTGCCAGCAGGGAGGGACTAGCGGGGATCAATGAGCAGTTCTTC
.	TRBV28	.	TRBJ2-5	CASAATGPMAQYF	TGTGCCAGCGCCGCCACAGGACCGATGGCCCAGTACTTC
.	TRBV29-1	.	TRBJ1-1	CSVGTLGNTEAFF	TGCAGCGTTGGGACTCTAGGAAACACTGAAGCTTTCTTT
few	TRBV18	TRBD1	TRBJ2-5	CASSPPLDRYQETQYF	TGTGCCAGCTCACCACCTCTGGACAGGTACCAAGAGACCCAGTACTTC
.	TRBV5-1	.	TRBJ2-5	CASSLIQETQYF	TGCGCCAGCAGCCTTATCCAAGAGACCCAGTACTTC
.	TRBV7-9	.	TRBJ1-2	CASSLEEGYGYTF	TGTGCCAGCAGCTTAGAGGAGGGGTATGGCTACACCTTC
.	TRBV10-3	TRBD1	TRBJ2-3	CAISDRGQGTDTQYF	TGTGCCATCAGCGACAGGGGGCAGGGCACAGATACGCAGTATTTT
.	TRBV9	.	TRBJ2-3	CASSFRDFPTDTQYF	TGTGCCAGCAGTTTCCGGGACTTTCCCACAGATACGCAGTATTTT
.	TRBV2	TRBD2	TRBJ2-3	CASSEVQRGPTDTQYF	TGTGCCAGCAGCGAAGTGCAGCGGGGGCCCACAGATACGCAGTATTTT
.	TRBV4-3	TRBD1	TRBJ1-2	CASSQSRTGPNYGYTF	TGCGCCAGCAGCCAATCCAGGACAGGGCCTAACTATGGCTACACCTTC
.	TRBV6-5	.	TRBJ1-1	CASTGARTEAFF	TGTGCCAGCACTGGGGCTCGGACTGAAGCTTTCTTT
.	TRBV7-8	.	TRBJ1-5	CASSLTAGGNQPQHF	TGTGCCAGCAGTTTAACAGCCGGGGGCAATCAGCCCCAGCATTTT
.	TRBV6-5	TRBD1	TRBJ1-5	CASSYGTGGQPQHF	TGTGCCAGCAGTTACGGGACAGGGGGACAGCCCCAGCATTTT
.	TRBV24-1	.	TRBJ1-5	CATSDGDWEFNQPQHF	TGTGCCACCAGTGACGGGGACTGGGAATTCAATCAGCCCCAGCATTTT
.	TRBV14	.	TRBJ2-3	CASSQDWTADTQYF	TGTGCCAGCAGCCAAGATTGGACTGCCGATACGCAGTATTTT
.	TRBV5-5	.	TRBJ1-3	CASSTDRFGNTIYF	TGTGCCAGCAGCACAGACAGATTCGGAAACACCATATATTTT
.	TRBV5-5	.	TRBJ1-1	CASSLVAGWTEAFF	TGTGCCAGCAGCTTGGTAGCAGGGTGGACTGAAGCTTTCTTT
.	TRBV6-2/TRBV6-3	.	TRBJ2-2	CASSYSSESNTGELFF	TGTGCCAGCAGTTACTCGTCAGAATCGAACACCGGGGAGCTGTTTTTT
.	TRBV27	TRBD2	TRBJ2-7	CASSPWEGSYEQYF	TGTGCCAGCAGCCCCTGGGAGGGCTCCTACGAGCAGTACTTC
once	TRBV11-1	.	TRBJ2-3	CASRPGKRSDTQYF	TGTGCCAGCAGACCGGGAAAGCGCTCCGATACGCAGTATTTT
.	TRBV6-5	.	TRBJ1-6	CASSSGVVQNSPLHF	TGTGCCAGCAGTTCGGGTGTGGTTCAGAATTCACCCCTCCACTTT
.	TRBV11-1	.	TRBJ2-1	CASSLAGGPVGNEQFF	TGTGCCAGCAGCTTAGCGGGGGGGCCCGTGGGCAATGAGCAGTTCTTC
.	TRBV6-5	TRBD1	TRBJ2-1	CASRKGRQGDNEQFF	TGTGCCAGCAGGAAGGGGAGACAGGGCGACAATGAGCAGTTCTTC
few	TRBV6-5	.	TRBJ1-1	CASSLGGNTEAFF	TGTGCCAGCAGTTTAGGGGGGAACACTGAAGCTTTCTTT
.	TRBV19	TRBD1	TRBJ2-5	CASSFRTGGRNRRPTQYF	TGTGCCAGTAGTTTCCGGACAGGGGGAAGGAACCGAAGGCCGACCCAGTACTTC